These T cell receptor beta chains were read from a single sample in a study of blood T cell repertoires in COVID-19. The assay was immunoSEQ multiplex PCR, and TCRdb's table has in-frame clones only and misses some. The sample contains approximately 130,000 clones, 80% to 90% of which appear only once. The source material was peripheral blood. The receptors were gathered from a human donor in a cohort sampled during active COVID-19. Each CDR3 is given with its conserved first and last residue. The order of the fields is J gene, V gene, clone size, CDR3 length, D gene, CDR3 DNA, CDR3 protein. The D gene is left open where the match is weak. Where a row states a size, it is once, few, many or the class of an expanded clone; other rows omit it.

TRBJ2-2 | TRBV15 | NA | 15 | TRBD1 | TGTGCCACCAGGAGACAGGGGGCGCTTACCGGGGAGCTGTTTTTT | CATRRQGALTGELFF
TRBJ1-3 | TRBV27 | few | 14 | NA | TGTGCCAGCAGCCCCGACTACTCTGGAAACACCATATATTTT | CASSPDYSGNTIYF
TRBJ1-4 | TRBV5-1 | NA | 15 | NA | TGCGCCAGCAGCTTGGATAGCGGTGAAAATGAAAAACTGTTTTTT | CASSLDSGENEKLFF
TRBJ2-7 | TRBV15 | once | 15 | NA | TGTGCCACCAGCAGAAGCCTTATGTTTGAGTACGAGCAGTACTTC | CATSRSLMFEYEQYF
TRBJ1-3 | TRBV20-1 | NA | 15 | NA | TGCAGTGCTAGTTGGCCTCTGGGCTCCCGAAACACCATATATTTT | CSASWPLGSRNTIYF
TRBJ2-7 | TRBV5-6 | NA | 14 | NA | TGTGCCAGCAGCCCAAGGACCGGGGCCTACGAGCAGTACTTC | CASSPRTGAYEQYF
TRBJ1-2 | TRBV29-1 | NA | 13 | NA | TGCAGCGTTTCAGGGGTCGGCGGCTATGGCTACACCTTC | CSVSGVGGYGYTF
TRBJ2-3 | TRBV6-5 | NA | 14 | NA | TGTGCCAGCAGTTGGGGCGGAGGCACAGATACGCAGTATTTT | CASSWGGGTDTQYF
TRBJ2-2 | TRBV19 | NA | 13 | TRBD2 | TGTGCCAGCCGGGGGGGCGGCACCGGGGAGCTGTTTTTT | CASRGGGTGELFF
TRBJ1-4 | TRBV6-5 | NA | 14 | NA | TGTGCCAGCTTCAGCGGGGCCAAGAATGAAAAACTGTTTTTT | CASFSGAKNEKLFF
TRBJ1-1 | TRBV11-2 | NA | 14 | TRBD1 | TGTGCCAGCAGGACCGGGACAGGGGACACTGAAGCTTTCTTT | CASRTGTGDTEAFF
TRBJ1-1 | TRBV6-5 | NA | 16 | TRBD1 | TGTGCCAGCAGTTATGGACAGGTGGGCCGGAACACTGAAGCTTTCTTT | CASSYGQVGRNTEAFF
TRBJ2-7 | TRBV6-5 | many | 14 | NA | TGTGCCAGCAGTTACGATGGCAGTTCCTACGAGCAGTACTTC | CASSYDGSSYEQYF
TRBJ2-7 | TRBV19 | once | 15 | NA | TGTGCCAGCAGAACAGGTTTCTTAGGGTCCTACGAGCAGTACTTC | CASRTGFLGSYEQYF
TRBJ2-7 | TRBV3-1/TRBV3-2 | once | 14 | TRBD2 | TGTGCCAGCAGCCAGTCTGGGGGGGAATCCGAGCAGTACTTC | CASSQSGGESEQYF
TRBJ2-2 | TRBV11-2 | NA | 14 | NA | TGTGCCACCCCGGGACTTCTGAACACCGGGGAGCTGTTTTTT | CATPGLLNTGELFF
TRBJ2-3 | TRBV2 | NA | 12 | TRBD1 | TGTGCCAGCACGGACAGGGTGGGTACGCAGTATTTT | CASTDRVGTQYF
TRBJ2-1 | TRBV3-1/TRBV3-2 | NA | 13 | NA | TGTGCCAGCAGCCCCGGGGTTTACAATGAGCAGTTCTTC | CASSPGVYNEQFF
TRBJ1-6 | TRBV5-1 | NA | 14 | TRBD1 | TGCGCCAGCAGAGCCGGGACAGGGGATTCACCCCTCCACTTT | CASRAGTGDSPLHF
TRBJ1-4 | TRBV15 | NA | 15 | TRBD1 | TGTGCCACCAGCATTAGGGGGCCGGCTAATGAAAAACTGTTTTTT | CATSIRGPANEKLFF
TRBJ2-2 | TRBV7-9 | NA | 18 | TRBD2 | TGTGCCAGCAGCAGACTAGCGGGGGTTACGGATAACACCGGGGAGCTGTTTTTT | CASSRLAGVTDNTGELFF
TRBJ2-7 | TRBV7-9 | NA | 15 | TRBD1 | TGTGCCAGCACCCCCTCGGGGACAGGGTTGAACGAGCAGTACTTC | CASTPSGTGLNEQYF
TRBJ2-1 | TRBV11-2 | NA | 14 | NA | TGTGCCAGCAGCTTAAATCAAGGACTGTCTGAGCAGTTCTTC | CASSLNQGLSEQFF
TRBJ2-7 | TRBV7-8 | NA | 13 | NA | TGTGCCAGCAGCTTAGTTTGGACAGAAGAGCAGTACTTC | CASSLVWTEEQYF
TRBJ2-7 | TRBV27 | NA | 15 | TRBD1 | TGTGCCAGCAAACCGACAGGGGCCAGCTCCTACGAGCAGTACTTC | CASKPTGASSYEQYF